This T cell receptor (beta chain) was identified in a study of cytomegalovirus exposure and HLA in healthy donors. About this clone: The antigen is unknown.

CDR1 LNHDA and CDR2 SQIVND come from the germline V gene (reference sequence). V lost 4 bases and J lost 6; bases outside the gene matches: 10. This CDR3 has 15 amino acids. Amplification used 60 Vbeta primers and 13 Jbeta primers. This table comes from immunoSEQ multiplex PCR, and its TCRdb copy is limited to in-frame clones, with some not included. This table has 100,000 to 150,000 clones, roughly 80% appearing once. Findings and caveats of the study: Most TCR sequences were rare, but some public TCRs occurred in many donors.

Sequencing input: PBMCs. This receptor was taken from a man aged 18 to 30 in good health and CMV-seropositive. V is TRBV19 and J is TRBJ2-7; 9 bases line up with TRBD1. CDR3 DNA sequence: TGTGCCAGTAGTACACTACAGGGGGCGTATCGCGAGCAGTACTTC. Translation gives CASSTLQGAYREQYF.